The T cell receptor (beta chain) described here comes from a study of T cells in Graves' hyperthyroidism and ophthalmopathy. Findings and limits, study-wide: Before onset, ophthalmopathy was predicted by the model a median around 6 months earlier.

There were TCR beta CDR3 regions amplified from RNA transcripts. Initially, a first-round RT-PCR of the TCR CDR3 employed the HTBI primer set. From the multiplex PCR reads, TCRdb called clonotypes with MiXCR, one entry per CDR3 protein. The table shows 250,000 to 350,000 distinct CDR3 sequences, with roughly 17% occurring only once. The length of the CDR3 is 15 residues. Trimming stripped 0 bases from V and 4 bases from J, with 13 bases between. From germline, CDR1 is SGHRS and CDR2 YFSETQ. To note about this clonotype: Its target is unknown.

The receptor's source is a man between 25 and 39 years old with Graves' hyperthyroidism. What was sequenced was blood. J is TRBJ1-1 and V is TRBV5-1; D might be TRBD1 (5 bases). The CDR3 sequence is CASSLEAGPSTEAFF. CDR3 coding DNA: TGCGCCAGCAGCTTGGAAGCAGGGCCGAGCACTGAAGCTTTCTTT.